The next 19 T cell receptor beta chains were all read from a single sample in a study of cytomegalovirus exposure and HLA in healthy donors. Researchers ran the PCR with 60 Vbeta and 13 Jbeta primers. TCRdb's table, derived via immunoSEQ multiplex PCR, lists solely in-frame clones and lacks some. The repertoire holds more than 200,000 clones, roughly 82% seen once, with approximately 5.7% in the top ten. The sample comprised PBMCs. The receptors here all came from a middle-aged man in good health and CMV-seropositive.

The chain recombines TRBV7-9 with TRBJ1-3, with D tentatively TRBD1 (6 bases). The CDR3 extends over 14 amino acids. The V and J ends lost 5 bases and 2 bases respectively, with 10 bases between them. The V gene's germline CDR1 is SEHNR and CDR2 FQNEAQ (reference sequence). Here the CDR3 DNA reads TGTGCCAGCAGCCCTAGGGACACTGGAAACACCATATATTTT. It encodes CASSPRDTGNTIYF.

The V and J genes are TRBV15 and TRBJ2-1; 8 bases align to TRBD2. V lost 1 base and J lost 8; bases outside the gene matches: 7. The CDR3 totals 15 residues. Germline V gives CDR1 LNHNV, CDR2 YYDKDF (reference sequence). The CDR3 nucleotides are TGTGCCACCAGCAGAGTTAGCGGGAACAGGTATGAGCAGTTCTTC. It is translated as CATSRVSGNRYEQFF.

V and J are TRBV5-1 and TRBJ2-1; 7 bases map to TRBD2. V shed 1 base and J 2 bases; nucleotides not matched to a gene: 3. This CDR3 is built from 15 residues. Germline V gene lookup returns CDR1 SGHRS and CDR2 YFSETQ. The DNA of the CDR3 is TGCGCCAGCAGCTTGAGCGGGACCCCCTACAATGAGCAGTTCTTC. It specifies CASSLSGTPYNEQFF.

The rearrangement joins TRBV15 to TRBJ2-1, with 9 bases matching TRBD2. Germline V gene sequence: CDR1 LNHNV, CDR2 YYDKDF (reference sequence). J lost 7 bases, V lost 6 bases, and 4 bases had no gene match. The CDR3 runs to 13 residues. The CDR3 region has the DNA TGTGCCACCAGAATAGCGGGAGCGAATGAGCAGTTCTTC. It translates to CATRIAGANEQFF.

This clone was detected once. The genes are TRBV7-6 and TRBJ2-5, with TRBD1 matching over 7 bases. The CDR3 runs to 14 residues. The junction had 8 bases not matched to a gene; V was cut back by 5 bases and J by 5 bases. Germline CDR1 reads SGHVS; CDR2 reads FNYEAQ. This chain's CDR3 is CASSPNRGYETQYF. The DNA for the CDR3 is TGTGCCAGCAGCCCTAACAGGGGATACGAGACCCAGTACTTC.

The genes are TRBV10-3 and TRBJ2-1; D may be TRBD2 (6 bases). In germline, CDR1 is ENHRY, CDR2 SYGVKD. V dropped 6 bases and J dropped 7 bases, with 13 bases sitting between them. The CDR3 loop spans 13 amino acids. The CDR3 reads CAISPPGGNEQFF. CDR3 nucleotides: TGTGCCATCAGCCCTCCCGGGGGTAATGAGCAGTTCTTC.

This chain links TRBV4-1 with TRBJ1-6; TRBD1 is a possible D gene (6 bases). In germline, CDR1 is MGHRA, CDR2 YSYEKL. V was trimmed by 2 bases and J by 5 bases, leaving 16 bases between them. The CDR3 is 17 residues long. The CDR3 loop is CASSQITGNRDNSPLHF. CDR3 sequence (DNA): TGCGCCAGCAGCCAAATAACAGGGAATAGGGATAATTCACCCCTCCACTTT.

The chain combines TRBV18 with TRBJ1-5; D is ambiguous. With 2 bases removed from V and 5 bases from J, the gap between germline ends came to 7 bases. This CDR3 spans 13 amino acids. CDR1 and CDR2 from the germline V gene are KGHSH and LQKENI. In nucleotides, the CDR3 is TGTGCCAGCTCACCAGGGAGAGATCAGCCCCAGCATTTT. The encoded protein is CASSPGRDQPQHF. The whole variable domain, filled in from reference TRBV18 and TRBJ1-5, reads NAGVMQNPRHLVRRRGQEARLRCSPMKGHSHVYWYRQLPEEGLKFMVYLQKENIIDESGMPKERFSAEFPKEGPSILRIQQVVRGDSAAYFCASSPGRDQPQHFGDGTRLSIL.

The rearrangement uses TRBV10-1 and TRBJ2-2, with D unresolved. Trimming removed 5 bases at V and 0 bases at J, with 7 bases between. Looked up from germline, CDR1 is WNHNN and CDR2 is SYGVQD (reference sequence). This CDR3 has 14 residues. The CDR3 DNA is TGCGCCAGCAGTTGGGCAGCGAACACCGGGGAGCTGTTTTTT. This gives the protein CASSWAANTGELFF.

CDR3 DNA: TGTGCCAGCAGCCGCTTTGGGGACAGGGGGAACAATGAGCAGTTCTTC. Amino acids: CASSRFGDRGNNEQFF. The chain employs TRBV14 and TRBJ2-1; 11 positions agree with TRBD1. This CDR3 contains 16 residues. Trimming cost V 4 bases and J 5 bases; bases outside gene matches: 7. The germline V gene has CDR1 SGHDN and CDR2 FVKESK.

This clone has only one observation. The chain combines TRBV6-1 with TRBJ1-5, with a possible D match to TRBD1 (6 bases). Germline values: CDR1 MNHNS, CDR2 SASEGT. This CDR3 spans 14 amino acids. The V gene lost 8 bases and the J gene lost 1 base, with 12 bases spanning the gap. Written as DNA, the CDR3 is TGTGCCAGCGACAGGATTCTAAGCAATCAGCCCCAGCATTTT. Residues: CASDRILSNQPQHF.

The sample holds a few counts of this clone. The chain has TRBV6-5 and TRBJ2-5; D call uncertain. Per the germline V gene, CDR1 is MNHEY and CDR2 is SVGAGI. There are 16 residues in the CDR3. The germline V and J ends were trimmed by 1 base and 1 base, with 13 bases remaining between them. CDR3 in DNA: TGTGCCAGCAGTTACTACCCCCCGCCCGGCCAAGAGACCCAGTACTTC. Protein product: CASSYYPPPGQETQYF.

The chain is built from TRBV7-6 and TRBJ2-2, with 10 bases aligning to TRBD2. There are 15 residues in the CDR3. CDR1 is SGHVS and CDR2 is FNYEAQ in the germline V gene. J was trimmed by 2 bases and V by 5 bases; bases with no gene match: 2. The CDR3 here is CASSPSGSNTGELFF. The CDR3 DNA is TGTGCCAGCAGCCCTAGCGGGAGTAACACCGGGGAGCTGTTTTTT.

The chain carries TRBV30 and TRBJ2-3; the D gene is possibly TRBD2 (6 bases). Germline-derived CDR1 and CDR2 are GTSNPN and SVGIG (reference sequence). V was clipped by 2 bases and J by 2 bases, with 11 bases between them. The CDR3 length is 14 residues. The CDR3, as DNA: TGTGCCTGGAGTAGCGCGGGGAACACAGATACGCAGTATTTT. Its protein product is CAWSSAGNTDTQYF.

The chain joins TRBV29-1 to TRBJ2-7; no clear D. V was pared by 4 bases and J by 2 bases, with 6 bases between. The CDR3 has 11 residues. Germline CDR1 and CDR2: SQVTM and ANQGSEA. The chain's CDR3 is CSVGAAYEQYF. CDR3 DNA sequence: TGCAGCGTTGGGGCTGCCTACGAGCAGTACTTC.

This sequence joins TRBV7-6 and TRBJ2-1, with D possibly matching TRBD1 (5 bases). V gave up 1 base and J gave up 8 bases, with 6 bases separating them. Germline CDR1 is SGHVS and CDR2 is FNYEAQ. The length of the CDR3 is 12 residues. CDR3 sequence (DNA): TGTGCCAGCAGCTTAGGGGGCGATGAGCAGTTCTTC. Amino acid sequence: CASSLGGDEQFF.

The CDR3 is CASSLTGTGGGTEAFF. The CDR3 bases are TGTGCCAGCAGCTTAACTGGGACAGGGGGAGGCACTGAAGCTTTCTTT. V gene TRBV7-9 combines with J gene TRBJ1-1; TRBD1 agrees at 11 bases. V shed 2 bases, J shed 4 bases, and the junction held 6 bases outside the gene matches. Germline assignment: CDR1 SEHNR and CDR2 FQNEAQ (reference sequence). This CDR3 spans 16 amino acids.

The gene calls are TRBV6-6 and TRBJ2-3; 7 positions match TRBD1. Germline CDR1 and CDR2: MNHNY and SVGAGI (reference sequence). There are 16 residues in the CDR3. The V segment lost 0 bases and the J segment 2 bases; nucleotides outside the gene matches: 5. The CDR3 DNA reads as TGTGCCAGCAGTTACTCGAGGACAGGAATCACAGATACGCAGTATTTT. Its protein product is CASSYSRTGITDTQYF.

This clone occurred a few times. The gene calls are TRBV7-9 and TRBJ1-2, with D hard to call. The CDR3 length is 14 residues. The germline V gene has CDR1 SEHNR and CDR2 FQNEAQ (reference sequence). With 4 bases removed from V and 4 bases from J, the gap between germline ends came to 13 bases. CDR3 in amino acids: CASSSVGRTYGYTF. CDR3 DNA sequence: TGTGCCAGCAGCTCCGTCGGGAGGACCTATGGCTACACCTTC.